A single sample gave rise to the 12 T cell receptor beta chains below, sequenced in a study of blood T cell repertoires in COVID-19. Profiled with immunoSEQ multiplex PCR; TCRdb holds only in-frame clones, not every one. The sample has about 280,000 clones; 80% to 90% are singletons. Sequencing was done on a sample of peripheral blood. All receptors come from a woman in her 70s with COVID-19, enrolled during active disease.

CDR3 protein: CASSEGWTSSTEQYF. The CDR3, as DNA: TGTGCCAGCAGTGAAGGATGGACTAGCTCCACCGAGCAGTACTTC. The chain couples TRBV2 to TRBJ2-7; 8 bases are a match to TRBD2. After removal of 1 base from V and 6 bases from J, the junction contained 8 bases not matched to a gene. Germline V CDR1 and CDR2: SNHLY, FYNNEI. The CDR3 runs 15 residues.

The V and J genes are TRBV6-4 and TRBJ1-1; TRBD1 agrees at 8 bases. CDR3 size: 16 residues. V was pared by 0 bases and J by 4 bases, with 7 bases of the junction left unmatched. CDR1 is MRHNA, CDR2 SNTAGT, per germline. The CDR3 DNA sequence: TGTGCCAGCAGTGACTCGGTCTGGACAGGGAGCACTGAAGCTTTCTTT. Amino acid sequence: CASSDSVWTGSTEAFF.

The chain links TRBV4-3 to TRBJ2-3; a weak D match, TRBD2 (6 bases). Germline lookup yields CDR1 LGHNA and CDR2 YSLEER. The CDR3 extends over 17 amino acids. Trimming removed 4 bases at V and 3 bases at J, with 20 bases between. The CDR3 coding sequence is TGCGCCAGCAGCCGCGGTTCGTGGGGGGTAGGGACAGATACGCAGTATTTT. Amino acid sequence: CASSRGSWGVGTDTQYF.

This clone was counted once. The V call is TRBV2, the J call TRBJ2-5; D might be TRBD2 (6 bases). V was shortened by 6 bases and J by 0 bases, with 11 bases between the two germline ends. The CDR3 sequence is 14 residues long. Germline CDR1 is SNHLY and CDR2 is FYNNEI. The CDR3 DNA reads TGTGCCAGCAGCGGGGGAACGTACCAAGAGACCCAGTACTTC. Translating it yields CASSGGTYQETQYF.

The rearrangement uses TRBV5-6 and TRBJ2-7; the D is unclear. Between the trimmed V and J ends, which lost 0 bases and 2 bases, there was a span of 6 bases. Germline lookup yields CDR1 SGHDT and CDR2 YYEEEE. The CDR3 has 13 amino acids. CDR3 sequence reads: CASSLAAAYEQYF. CDR3 DNA: TGTGCCAGCAGCTTGGCCGCGGCCTACGAGCAGTACTTC.

The chain uses TRBV2 and TRBJ1-5, with 9 bases identical to TRBD1. The germline gives CDR1 SNHLY, CDR2 FYNNEI. The CDR3 spans 15 residues. V was clipped by 1 base and J by 2 bases; unmatched bases: 0. Here the CDR3 DNA reads TGTGCCAGCAGTGAAGGACAGGGGGGCAATCAGCCCCAGCATTTT. Translation gives CASSEGQGGNQPQHF. The variable domain in full, with the rest retrieved from reference TRBV2 and TRBJ1-5, is EPEVTQTPSHQVTQMGQEVILRCVPISNHLYFYWYRQILGQKVEFLVSFYNNEISEKSEIFDDQFSVERPDGSNFTLKIRSTKLEDSAMYFCASSEGQGGNQPQHFGDGTRLSIL.

The chain couples TRBV4-2 to TRBJ2-2; 7 nucleotides align to TRBD1. Germline lookup yields CDR1 LGHNA and CDR2 YNFKEQ. V lost 4 bases, J lost 0 bases, and 5 bases stayed unmatched. There are 16 residues in the CDR3. CDR3 sequence: CASSPGQATNTGELFF. The CDR3, as DNA: TGTGCCAGCAGCCCTGGACAGGCGACGAACACCGGGGAGCTGTTTTTT.

V is TRBV6-6 and J is TRBJ1-1; D is ambiguous. The CDR3 length is 11 residues. In germline, CDR1 is MNHNY, CDR2 SVGAGI (reference sequence). The V gene lost 7 bases and the J gene lost 5 bases, with 8 bases spanning the gap. The CDR3 reads CASMRETEAFF. The CDR3 DNA reads as TGTGCCAGCATGCGTGAGACTGAAGCTTTCTTT.

The chain joins TRBV6-5 to TRBJ2-5; D might be TRBD2 (6 bases). The CDR3 has 13 amino acids. Trimming took off 0 bases at V and 9 bases at J, with 11 bases between the two ends. Germline V CDR1 and CDR2: MNHEY, SVGAGI. The CDR3 DNA reads as TGTGCCAGCAGTTACTCGCGGGGCGCGGCCCAGTACTTC. This translates into CASSYSRGAAQYF.

The chain has TRBV27 and TRBJ2-1; weak D call: TRBD2 (6 bases). The V end lost 2 bases, the J end lost 12 bases, and 14 bases lay between the germline ends. This CDR3 comprises 13 residues. Germline V gene sequence: CDR1 MNHEY, CDR2 SMNVEV (reference sequence). In nucleotides, the CDR3 is TGTGCCAGCAGTTTAAGCGGGTTCGTGGTGCAGTTCTTC. Its translation is CASSLSGFVVQFF.

This chain joins TRBV5-8 and TRBJ2-1, with TRBD1 matching over 9 bases. There are 16 residues in the CDR3. Germline values: CDR1 SGHTS, CDR2 YDEGEE. J gave up 5 bases and V 3 bases, and 9 bases lay outside the gene matches. DNA for the CDR3: TGTGCCAGCAGCTGGACGGACAGGGGCACCCACAATGAGCAGTTCTTC. Translating gives CASSWTDRGTHNEQFF.

The rearrangement links TRBV6-5 to TRBJ2-5, with 7 nucleotides matching TRBD1. Trimming removed 1 base from V and 5 bases from J; junction bases left unmatched: 4. The CDR3 has 14 residues. Germline values: CDR1 MNHEY, CDR2 SVGAGI. The CDR3 DNA is TGTGCCAGCAGTTACTTGACAGGGAAGGAGACCCAGTACTTC. The encoded protein is CASSYLTGKETQYF.